This is a list of T cell receptor beta chains from one sample in a study of T cell responses to AZD1222 COVID-19 vaccine. Clones were read by immunoSEQ multiplex PCR, and TCRdb kept only the in-frame ones, dropping some. This sample has approximately 150,000 clones, with more than 85% found just once. This specimen consisted of peripheral blood, obtained 28 days after the second AZD1222 dose. The receptor set was obtained from an adult who received the AZD1222 COVID-19 vaccine. Each CDR3 is given with its conserved first and last residue. The order of the fields is V gene, D gene, J gene, clone size, CDR3 DNA, CDR3 protein. D genes are given only for firm matches. Size values are once, few and many counts, or a class for expanded clones, and some rows have none.

>TRBV14|.|TRBJ1-1|.
TGTGCCAGCAGCCCCAGCTCAGGGGCAGCTTTCTTT
CASSPSSGAAFF
>TRBV5-8|TRBD1|TRBJ1-2|.
TGTGCCCCCCGGGACAGCTCCCCTATTGACTATGGCTACACCTTC
CAPRDSSPIDYGYTF
>TRBV9|.|TRBJ1-1|few
TGTGCCAGCAGCCGGGGAGGGGACATGAACACTGAAGCTTTCTTT
CASSRGGDMNTEAFF
>TRBV7-9|TRBD1|TRBJ1-2|few
TGTGCCAGCAGCCTACAGGGGAAGGCCGGCTACACCTTC
CASSLQGKAGYTF
>TRBV30|.|TRBJ1-1|.
TGTGCCTGGAGTCAGATAGAGGCGTCAGGGAACACTGAAGCTTTCTTT
CAWSQIEASGNTEAFF
>TRBV14|.|TRBJ2-1|.
TGTGCCAGCAGCCAAGTTAGGAGGGGGTCTTGGAATGAGCAGTTCTTC
CASSQVRRGSWNEQFF
>TRBV12-1|.|TRBJ2-6|.
TGTGCCAGCAGCGTGGGACTTTCGTCGGGAAGGGCCAACGTCCTGACTTTC
CASSVGLSSGRANVLTF
>TRBV12-3/TRBV12-4|TRBD1|TRBJ1-1|.
TGTGCCAGCAGTTTACTACAGGGGGAAGCTTTCTTT
CASSLLQGEAFF
>TRBV6-1|.|TRBJ1-2|.
TGTGCCAGCAGTGAATTAGAAGGGGCTGGCTACACCTTC
CASSELEGAGYTF
>TRBV5-1|TRBD1|TRBJ2-5|.
TGCGCCAGCAGCACGGGACAGGGGGCAACGGAAGAAACCCAGTACTTC
CASSTGQGATEETQYF